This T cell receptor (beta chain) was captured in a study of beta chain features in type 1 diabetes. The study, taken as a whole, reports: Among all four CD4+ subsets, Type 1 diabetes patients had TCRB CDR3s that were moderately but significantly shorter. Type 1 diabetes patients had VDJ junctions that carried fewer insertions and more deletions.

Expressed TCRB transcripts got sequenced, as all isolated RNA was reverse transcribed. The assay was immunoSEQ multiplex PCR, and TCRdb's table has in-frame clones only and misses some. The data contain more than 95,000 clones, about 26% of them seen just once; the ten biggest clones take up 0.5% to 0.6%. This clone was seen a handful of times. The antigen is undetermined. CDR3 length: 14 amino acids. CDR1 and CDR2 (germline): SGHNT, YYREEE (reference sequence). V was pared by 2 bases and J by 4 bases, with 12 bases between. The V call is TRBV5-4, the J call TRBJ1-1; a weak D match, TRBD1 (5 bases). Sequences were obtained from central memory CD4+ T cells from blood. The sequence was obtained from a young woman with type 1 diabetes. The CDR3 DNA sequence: TGTGCCAGCAGCTTATCGTACAGGAGCACTGAAGCTTTCTTT. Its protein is CASSLSYRSTEAFF.